The entry below describes one T cell receptor beta chain. Its cognate antigen is unknown. The germline V and J ends were trimmed by 7 bases and 9 bases, with 19 bases remaining between them. CDR3 length: 14 amino acids. TCRdb itself ran the 5' RACE reads through MiXCR, one entry per CDR3 protein. The sample lists about 140,000 distinct CDR3 sequences; about 19% were seen once. This entry is derived from a study of T-cell memory formation after mild COVID-19. Findings and limits, study-wide: CD4+ contracting clones lay mainly in CM and EM, CD8+ ones in EMRA. Detection of some responders pre-infection suggested pre-existing cross-reactive memory T cells participated.

Sequences were obtained from PBMCs or a T cell subset sorted from them (not recorded which). This clonotype was sampled from an adult woman who had mild COVID-19 (a few samples of this study predate the infection). Cell type and time point are not known. The chain carries TRBV12-3 or TRBV12-4 and TRBJ2-1; tentatively, D is TRBD1 (5 bases). The CDR3 sequence is CASTLSTRRGEQFF. The CDR3 DNA reads as TGTGCCAGCACTCTATCGACGCGAAGGGGTGAGCAGTTCTTC.